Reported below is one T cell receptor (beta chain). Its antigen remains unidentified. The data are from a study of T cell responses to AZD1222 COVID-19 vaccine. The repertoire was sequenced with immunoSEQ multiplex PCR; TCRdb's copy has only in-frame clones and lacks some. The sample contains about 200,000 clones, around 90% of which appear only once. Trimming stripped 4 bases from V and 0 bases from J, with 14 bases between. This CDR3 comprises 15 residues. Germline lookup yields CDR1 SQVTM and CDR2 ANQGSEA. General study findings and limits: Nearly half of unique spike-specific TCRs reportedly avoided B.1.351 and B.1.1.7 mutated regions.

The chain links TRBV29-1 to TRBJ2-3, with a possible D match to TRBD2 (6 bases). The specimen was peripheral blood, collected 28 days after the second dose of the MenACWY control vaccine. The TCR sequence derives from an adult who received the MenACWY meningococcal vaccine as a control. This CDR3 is CSVGGGSGSTDTQYF. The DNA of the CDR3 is TGCAGCGTTGGCGGAGGTAGCGGAAGCACAGATACGCAGTATTTT.